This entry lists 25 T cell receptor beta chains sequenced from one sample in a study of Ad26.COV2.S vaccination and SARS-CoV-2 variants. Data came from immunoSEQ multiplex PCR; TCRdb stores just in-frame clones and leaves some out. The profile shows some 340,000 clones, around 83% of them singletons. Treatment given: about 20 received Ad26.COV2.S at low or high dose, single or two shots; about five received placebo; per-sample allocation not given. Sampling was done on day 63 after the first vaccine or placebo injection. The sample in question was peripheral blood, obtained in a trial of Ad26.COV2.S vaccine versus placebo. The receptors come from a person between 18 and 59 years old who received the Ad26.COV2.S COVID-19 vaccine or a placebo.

The CDR3 loop is CASSSYTGELFF. CDR3 coding DNA: TGTGCCAGCAGCAGCTACACCGGGGAGCTGTTTTTT. J is TRBJ2-2 and V is TRBV5-4; D is ambiguous. V was clipped by 4 bases and J by 3 bases, with 4 bases between them. CDR1 and CDR2 (germline): SGHNT, YYREEE (reference sequence). This CDR3 spans 12 amino acids.

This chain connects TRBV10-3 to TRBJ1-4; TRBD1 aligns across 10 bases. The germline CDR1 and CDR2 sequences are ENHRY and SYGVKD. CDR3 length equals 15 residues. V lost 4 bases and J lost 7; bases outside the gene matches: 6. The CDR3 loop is CAISATGTGVEKLFF. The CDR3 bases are TGTGCCATCAGTGCAACCGGGACAGGGGTTGAAAAACTGTTTTTT.

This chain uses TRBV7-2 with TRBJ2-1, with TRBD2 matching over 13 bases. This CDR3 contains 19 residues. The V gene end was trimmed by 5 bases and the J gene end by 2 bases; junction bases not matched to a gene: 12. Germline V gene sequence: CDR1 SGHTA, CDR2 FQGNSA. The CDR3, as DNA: TGTGCCAGCAGCGCCACCGGGACTAGCGGGGCGGGGCCCTACAATGAGCAGTTCTTC. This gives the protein CASSATGTSGAGPYNEQFF.

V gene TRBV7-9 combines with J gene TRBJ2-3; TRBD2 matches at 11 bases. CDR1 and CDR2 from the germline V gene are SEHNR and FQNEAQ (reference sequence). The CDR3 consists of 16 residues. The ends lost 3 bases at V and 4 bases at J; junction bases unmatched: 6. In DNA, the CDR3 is TGTGCCAGCAGCTTTAGCGGGGGGGCCTCTGCAGATACGCAGTATTTT. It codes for CASSFSGGASADTQYF.

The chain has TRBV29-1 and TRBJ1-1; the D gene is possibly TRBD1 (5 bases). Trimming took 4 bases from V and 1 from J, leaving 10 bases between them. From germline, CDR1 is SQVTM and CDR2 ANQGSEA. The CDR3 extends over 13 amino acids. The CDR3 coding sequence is TGCAGCGTTGTGGGACCGTCGAACACTGAAGCTTTCTTT. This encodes CSVVGPSNTEAFF.

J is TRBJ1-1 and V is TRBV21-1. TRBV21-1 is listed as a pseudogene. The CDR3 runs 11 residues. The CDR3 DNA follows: TGTGCCAGCAGCATCTCTCGAAAAGCTTTCTTT. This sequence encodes CASSISRKAFF.

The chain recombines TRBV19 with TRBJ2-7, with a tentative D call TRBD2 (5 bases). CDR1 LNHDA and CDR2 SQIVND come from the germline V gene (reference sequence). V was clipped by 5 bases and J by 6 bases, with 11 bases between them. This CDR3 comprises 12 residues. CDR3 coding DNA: TGTGCCAGTAGTGCCGGACTTGCCGAGCAGTACTTC. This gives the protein CASSAGLAEQYF.

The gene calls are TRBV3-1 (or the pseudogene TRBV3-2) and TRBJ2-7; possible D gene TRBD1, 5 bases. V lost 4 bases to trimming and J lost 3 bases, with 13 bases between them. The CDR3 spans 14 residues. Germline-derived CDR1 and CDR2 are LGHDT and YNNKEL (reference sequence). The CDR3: CASSRQGLVYEQYF. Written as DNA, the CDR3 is TGTGCCAGCAGCCGGCAGGGCCTTGTCTACGAGCAGTACTTC.

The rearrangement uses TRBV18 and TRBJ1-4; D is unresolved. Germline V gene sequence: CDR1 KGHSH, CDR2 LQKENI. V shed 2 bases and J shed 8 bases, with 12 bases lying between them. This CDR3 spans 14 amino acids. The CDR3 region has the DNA TGTGCCAGCTCACCAACGGTAACCAGGGAAAAACTGTTTTTT. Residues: CASSPTVTREKLFF.

CDR3 protein: CASSLGSFSGQGTDTQYF. DNA for the CDR3: TGCGCCAGCAGCTTGGGATCCTTCTCGGGCCAGGGAACAGATACGCAGTATTTT. The chain is built from TRBV5-1 and TRBJ2-3; D might be TRBD1 (5 bases). With 0 bases removed from V and 3 bases from J, the gap between germline ends came to 20 bases. The CDR3 is made up of 18 amino acids. Germline V gene data show CDR1 as SGHRS and CDR2 as YFSETQ.

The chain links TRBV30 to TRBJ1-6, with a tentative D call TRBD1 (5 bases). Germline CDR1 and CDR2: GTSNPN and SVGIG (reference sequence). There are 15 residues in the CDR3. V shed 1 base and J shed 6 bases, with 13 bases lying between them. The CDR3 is CAWSGMAGGNSPLHF. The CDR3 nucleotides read TGTGCCTGGAGTGGAATGGCCGGGGGTAATTCACCCCTCCACTTT.

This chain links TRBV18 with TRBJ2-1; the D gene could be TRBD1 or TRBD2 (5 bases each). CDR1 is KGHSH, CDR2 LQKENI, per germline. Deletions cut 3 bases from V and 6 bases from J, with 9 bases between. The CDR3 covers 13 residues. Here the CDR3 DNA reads TGTGCCAGCTCACCGTGGGGGAGCAATGAGCAGTTCTTC. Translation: CASSPWGSNEQFF.

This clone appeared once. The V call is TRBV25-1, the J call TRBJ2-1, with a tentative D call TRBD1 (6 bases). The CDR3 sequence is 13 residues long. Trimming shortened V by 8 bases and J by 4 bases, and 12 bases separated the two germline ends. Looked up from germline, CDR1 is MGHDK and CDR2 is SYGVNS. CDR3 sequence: CASSGRGYNEQFF. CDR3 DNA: TGTGCCAGCTCTGGCAGGGGTTACAATGAGCAGTTCTTC.

This CDR3 is CASSLGTVLTEAFF. In DNA form, the CDR3 reads TGCGCCAGCAGCCTTGGGACAGTCCTCACTGAAGCTTTCTTT. The V call is TRBV5-1, the J call TRBJ1-1; 7 positions match TRBD1. Germline trimming cut 4 bases from V and 4 bases from J; bases unmatched to any gene: 7. The CDR3 extends over 14 amino acids. Germline CDR1 reads SGHRS; CDR2 reads YFSETQ. Filled out from reference TRBV5-1 and TRBJ1-1, the complete variable domain reads KAGVTQTPRYLIKTRGQQVTLSCSPISGHRSVSWYQQTPGQGLQFLFEYFSETQRNKGNFPGRFSGRQFSNSRSEMNVSTLELGDSALYLCASSLGTVLTEAFFGQGTRLTVV.

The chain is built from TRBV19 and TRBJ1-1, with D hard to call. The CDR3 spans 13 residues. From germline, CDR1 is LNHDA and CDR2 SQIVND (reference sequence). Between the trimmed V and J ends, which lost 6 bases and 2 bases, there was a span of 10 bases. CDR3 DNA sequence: TGTGCCAGTAGCAAATATGGAAACACTGAAGCTTTCTTT. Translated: CASSKYGNTEAFF.

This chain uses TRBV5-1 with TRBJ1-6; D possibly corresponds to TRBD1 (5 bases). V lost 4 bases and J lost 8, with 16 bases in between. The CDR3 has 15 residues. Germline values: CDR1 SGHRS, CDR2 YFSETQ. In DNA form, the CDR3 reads TGCGCCAGCAGCCCGGACAACAGTGGCGATTCACCCCTCCACTTT. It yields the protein CASSPDNSGDSPLHF. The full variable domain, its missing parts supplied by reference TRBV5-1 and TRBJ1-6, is KAGVTQTPRYLIKTRGQQVTLSCSPISGHRSVSWYQQTPGQGLQFLFEYFSETQRNKGNFPGRFSGRQFSNSRSEMNVSTLELGDSALYLCASSPDNSGDSPLHFGNGTRLTVT.

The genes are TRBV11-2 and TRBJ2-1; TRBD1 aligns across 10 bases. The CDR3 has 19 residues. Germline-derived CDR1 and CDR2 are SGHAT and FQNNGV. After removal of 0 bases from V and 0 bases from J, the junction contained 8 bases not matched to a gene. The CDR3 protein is CASSLDHSGQGISYNEQFF. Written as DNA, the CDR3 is TGTGCCAGCAGCTTAGATCACTCGGGACAGGGGATCTCCTACAATGAGCAGTTCTTC.

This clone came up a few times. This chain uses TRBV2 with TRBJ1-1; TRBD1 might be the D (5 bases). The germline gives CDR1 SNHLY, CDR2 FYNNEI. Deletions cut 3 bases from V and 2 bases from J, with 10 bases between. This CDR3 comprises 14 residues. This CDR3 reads CASSERGENTEAFF. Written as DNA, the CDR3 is TGTGCCAGCAGTGAGCGAGGGGAAAACACTGAAGCTTTCTTT.

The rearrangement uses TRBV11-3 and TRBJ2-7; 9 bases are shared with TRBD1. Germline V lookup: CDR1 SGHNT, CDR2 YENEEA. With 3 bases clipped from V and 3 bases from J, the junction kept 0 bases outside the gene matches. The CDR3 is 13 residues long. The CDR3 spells CASSLDRGYEQYF. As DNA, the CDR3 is TGTGCCAGCAGCTTGGACAGGGGCTACGAGCAGTACTTC.

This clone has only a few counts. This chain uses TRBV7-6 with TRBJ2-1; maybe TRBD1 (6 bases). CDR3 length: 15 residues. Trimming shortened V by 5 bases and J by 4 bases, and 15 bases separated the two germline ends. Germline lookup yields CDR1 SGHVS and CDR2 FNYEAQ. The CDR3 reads CASSPPGTTYNEQFF. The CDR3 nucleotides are TGTGCCAGCAGCCCCCCCGGGACAACGTACAATGAGCAGTTCTTC.

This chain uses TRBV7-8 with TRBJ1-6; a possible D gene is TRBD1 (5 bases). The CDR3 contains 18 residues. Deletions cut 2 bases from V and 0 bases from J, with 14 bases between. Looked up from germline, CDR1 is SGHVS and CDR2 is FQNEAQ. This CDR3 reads CASSLRSDTSSYNSPLHF. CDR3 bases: TGTGCCAGCAGCTTAAGGTCGGACACGAGCTCCTATAATTCACCCCTCCACTTT.

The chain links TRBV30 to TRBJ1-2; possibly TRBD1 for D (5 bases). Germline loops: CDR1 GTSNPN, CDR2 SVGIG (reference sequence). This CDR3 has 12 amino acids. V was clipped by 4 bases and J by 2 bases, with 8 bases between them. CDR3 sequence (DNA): TGTGCCTGGATCCGGGACAACTATGGCTACACCTTC. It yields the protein CAWIRDNYGYTF.

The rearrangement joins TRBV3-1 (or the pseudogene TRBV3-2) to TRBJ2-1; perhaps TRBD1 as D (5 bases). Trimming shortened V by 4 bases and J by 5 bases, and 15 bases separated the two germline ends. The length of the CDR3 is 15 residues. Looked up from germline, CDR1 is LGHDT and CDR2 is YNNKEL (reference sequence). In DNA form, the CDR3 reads TGTGCCAGCAGCCCGGACAACCGCGTAAACAATGAGCAGTTCTTC. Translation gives CASSPDNRVNNEQFF.

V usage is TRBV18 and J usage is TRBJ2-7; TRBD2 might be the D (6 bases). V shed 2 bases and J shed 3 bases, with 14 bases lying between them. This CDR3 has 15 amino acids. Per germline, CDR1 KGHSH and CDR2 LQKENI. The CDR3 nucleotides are TGTGCCAGCTCACCAGGCGGGGATATGGACTACGAGCAGTACTTC. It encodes CASSPGGDMDYEQYF. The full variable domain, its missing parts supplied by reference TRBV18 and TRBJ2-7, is NAGVMQNPRHLVRRRGQEARLRCSPMKGHSHVYWYRQLPEEGLKFMVYLQKENIIDESGMPKERFSAEFPKEGPSILRIQQVVRGDSAAYFCASSPGGDMDYEQYFGPGTRLTVT.

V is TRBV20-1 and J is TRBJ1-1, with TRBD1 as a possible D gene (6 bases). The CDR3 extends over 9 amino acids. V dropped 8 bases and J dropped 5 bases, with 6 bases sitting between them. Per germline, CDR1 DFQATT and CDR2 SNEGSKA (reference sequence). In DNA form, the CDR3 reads TGCAGTACAGGGACTGAAGCTTTCTTT. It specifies CSTGTEAFF.